A selection of T cell receptor beta chains follows, all from one sample in a study of cytomegalovirus exposure and HLA in healthy donors. The protocol was immunoSEQ multiplex PCR, while the TCRdb copy is restricted to in-frame clones and leaves out a portion. Of about 95,000 clones in the sample, 70% to 80% were seen once. The sequencing input was PBMCs. The receptors stem from a man younger than 30 in good health and CMV-seropositive. The CDR3 runs from the conserved cysteine through the conserved F or W. The order of the fields is V gene, J gene, D gene, clone size, CDR3 protein, CDR3 DNA. D genes are given only for firm matches. Only some rows state a clone size, as once, few, many or a class for expanded clones.

V gene: TRBV4-1; J gene: TRBJ1-5; D gene: .; clone size: .; CDR3 protein: CASSQDEGSSRPQHF; CDR3 DNA: TGCGCCAGCAGCCAAGATGAGGGTTCATCTCGGCCCCAGCATTTT
V gene: TRBV27; J gene: TRBJ1-6; D gene: .; clone size: .; CDR3 protein: CASSAQGGGAGSPLHF; CDR3 DNA: TGTGCCAGCAGTGCCCAGGGCGGCGGGGCCGGTTCACCCCTCCACTTT
V gene: TRBV27; J gene: TRBJ2-7; D gene: .; clone size: .; CDR3 protein: CASSNRRGYEQYF; CDR3 DNA: TGTGCCAGCAGTAATCGTCGCGGGTACGAGCAGTACTTC
V gene: TRBV5-1; J gene: TRBJ1-2; D gene: .; clone size: few; CDR3 protein: CASSLRGREMGYTF; CDR3 DNA: TGCGCCAGCAGCTTGCGGGGACGGGAGATGGGCTACACCTTC
V gene: TRBV5-1; J gene: TRBJ1-1; D gene: .; clone size: .; CDR3 protein: CASSLVFKGTEAFF; CDR3 DNA: TGCGCCAGCAGCTTGGTATTCAAGGGGACTGAAGCTTTCTTT
V gene: TRBV11-2; J gene: TRBJ2-7; D gene: TRBD1; clone size: .; CDR3 protein: CASSARDRSYEQYF; CDR3 DNA: TGTGCCAGCAGTGCCCGGGACAGATCCTACGAGCAGTACTTC
V gene: TRBV7-6; J gene: TRBJ2-5; D gene: TRBD2; clone size: .; CDR3 protein: CASSLRPLASAETQYF; CDR3 DNA: TGTGCCAGCAGCTTAAGGCCACTAGCGTCTGCCGAGACCCAGTACTTC
V gene: TRBV5-4; J gene: TRBJ2-7; D gene: TRBD2; clone size: .; CDR3 protein: CASSPGLAGEQYF; CDR3 DNA: TGTGCCAGCAGCCCCGGACTAGCCGGTGAGCAGTACTTC
V gene: TRBV10-1; J gene: TRBJ2-1; D gene: TRBD2; clone size: .; CDR3 protein: CASSKDLTSGGSFF; CDR3 DNA: TGCGCCAGCAGTAAGGACTTGACTAGCGGGGGATCGTTCTTC
V gene: TRBV27; J gene: TRBJ1-5; D gene: TRBD1; clone size: .; CDR3 protein: CASSPGAGGHQPQHF; CDR3 DNA: TGTGCCAGCAGTCCGGGGGCAGGGGGCCATCAGCCCCAGCATTTT
V gene: TRBV5-1; J gene: TRBJ2-7; D gene: TRBD2; clone size: .; CDR3 protein: CASRLGSSGGANEQYF; CDR3 DNA: TGCGCCAGCAGGCTTGGCTCTAGCGGGGGGGCGAATGAGCAGTACTTC
V gene: TRBV5-1; J gene: TRBJ2-3; D gene: TRBD2; clone size: .; CDR3 protein: CASTPPSGGTDTQYF; CDR3 DNA: TGCGCCAGCACTCCTCCTAGCGGGGGCACAGATACGCAGTATTTT
V gene: TRBV28; J gene: TRBJ1-3; D gene: TRBD1; clone size: .; CDR3 protein: CASSPRGQAVVSGNTIYF; CDR3 DNA: TGTGCCAGCAGCCCCCGGGGACAGGCCGTCGTCTCTGGAAACACCATATATTTT
V gene: TRBV28; J gene: TRBJ1-2; D gene: TRBD1; clone size: .; CDR3 protein: CASSLQGGLHYGYTF; CDR3 DNA: TGTGCCAGCAGTTTACAGGGGGGCCTCCACTATGGCTACACCTTC
V gene: TRBV5-6; J gene: TRBJ2-1; D gene: TRBD2; clone size: .; CDR3 protein: CASSFSNAGAYNEQFF; CDR3 DNA: TGTGCCAGCAGCTTCTCTAACGCGGGGGCCTACAATGAGCAGTTCTTC
V gene: TRBV28; J gene: TRBJ1-5; D gene: .; clone size: .; CDR3 protein: CASRLINQPQHF; CDR3 DNA: TGTGCCAGCCGACTCATAAATCAGCCCCAGCATTTT
V gene: TRBV18; J gene: TRBJ2-3; D gene: TRBD1; clone size: few; CDR3 protein: CASSPLGTGATDTQYF; CDR3 DNA: TGTGCCAGCTCACCACTGGGGACAGGGGCCACAGATACGCAGTATTTT
V gene: TRBV30; J gene: TRBJ1-3; D gene: .; clone size: .; CDR3 protein: CAWGRGDTIYF; CDR3 DNA: TGTGCCTGGGGCCGGGGGGACACCATATATTTT
V gene: TRBV10-3; J gene: TRBJ2-3; D gene: TRBD2; clone size: .; CDR3 protein: CATKGVKLAGGSDTQYF; CDR3 DNA: TGTGCCACTAAAGGAGTTAAGCTCGCGGGGGGGTCAGATACGCAGTATTTT
V gene: TRBV13; J gene: TRBJ1-6; D gene: .; clone size: .; CDR3 protein: CASSSRQEYNSPLHF; CDR3 DNA: TGTGCCAGCAGCTCCCGACAGGAATATAATTCACCCCTCCACTTT
V gene: TRBV14; J gene: TRBJ2-3; D gene: TRBD2; clone size: once; CDR3 protein: CASSQESGGRNTQYF; CDR3 DNA: TGTGCCAGCAGCCAAGAAAGCGGGGGTAGAAATACGCAGTATTTT
V gene: TRBV2; J gene: TRBJ1-1; D gene: .; clone size: .; CDR3 protein: CASRIGQQNTEAFF; CDR3 DNA: TGTGCCAGCAGGATAGGACAGCAGAACACTGAAGCTTTCTTT
V gene: TRBV19; J gene: TRBJ2-1; D gene: TRBD1; clone size: .; CDR3 protein: CARGPGQTTYNEQFF; CDR3 DNA: TGTGCCAGGGGCCCGGGACAGACAACCTACAATGAGCAGTTCTTC
V gene: TRBV5-1; J gene: TRBJ1-2; D gene: .; clone size: .; CDR3 protein: CASSLARVDGYTF; CDR3 DNA: TGCGCCAGCAGCTTGGCCCGAGTGGATGGCTACACCTTC
V gene: TRBV7-9; J gene: TRBJ2-7; D gene: TRBD1; clone size: .; CDR3 protein: CASSPPARTGDFYEQYF; CDR3 DNA: TGTGCCAGCAGCCCCCCGGCGCGGACAGGGGATTTCTACGAGCAGTACTTC
V gene: TRBV7-9; J gene: TRBJ1-6; D gene: .; clone size: .; CDR3 protein: CASSLGTNSPQSPLHF; CDR3 DNA: TGTGCCAGCAGCTTAGGGACAAATTCTCCTCAATCACCCCTCCACTTT
V gene: TRBV27; J gene: TRBJ1-2; D gene: TRBD1; clone size: .; CDR3 protein: CASSPGQGRYGYTF; CDR3 DNA: TGTGCCAGCAGTCCGGGACAGGGACGCTATGGCTACACCTTC
V gene: TRBV7-8; J gene: TRBJ2-3; D gene: .; clone size: .; CDR3 protein: CASSLDFSLLFPDTQYF; CDR3 DNA: TGTGCCAGCAGCTTAGATTTTTCTTTACTCTTCCCAGATACGCAGTATTTT
V gene: TRBV23-1; J gene: TRBJ2-7; D gene: TRBD1; clone size: once; CDR3 protein: CATPRFGVKTGNDEQYF; CDR3 DNA: TGCGCGACCCCAAGGTTCGGGGTAAAGACAGGGAACGACGAGCAGTACTTC
V gene: TRBV27; J gene: TRBJ1-6; D gene: TRBD1; clone size: few; CDR3 protein: CASSLSGQGARDNSPLHF; CDR3 DNA: TGTGCCAGCAGTTTATCGGGACAGGGGGCTAGAGATAATTCACCCCTCCACTTT
V gene: TRBV28; J gene: TRBJ2-7; D gene: TRBD1; clone size: .; CDR3 protein: CASRGPGQGTYEQYF; CDR3 DNA: TGTGCCAGCAGGGGACCGGGACAGGGAACCTACGAGCAGTACTTC
V gene: TRBV13; J gene: TRBJ2-7; D gene: TRBD2; clone size: .; CDR3 protein: CASSSTSGVSYEQYF; CDR3 DNA: TGTGCCAGCAGCTCCACTAGCGGGGTCTCCTACGAGCAGTACTTC
V gene: TRBV5-1; J gene: TRBJ2-7; D gene: .; clone size: .; CDR3 protein: CASSLGGLEQYF; CDR3 DNA: TGCGCCAGCAGCTTGGGGGGCCTCGAGCAGTACTTC
V gene: TRBV7-9; J gene: TRBJ1-2; D gene: .; clone size: once; CDR3 protein: CASSPSGGYGYTF; CDR3 DNA: TGTGCCAGCAGCCCCTCTGGAGGCTATGGCTACACCTTC
V gene: TRBV29-1; J gene: TRBJ2-3; D gene: TRBD2; clone size: few; CDR3 protein: CSVIRAGGGTDTQYF; CDR3 DNA: TGCAGCGTTATTAGAGCGGGGGGCGGCACAGATACGCAGTATTTT
V gene: TRBV28; J gene: TRBJ2-7; D gene: .; clone size: .; CDR3 protein: CASSLREQYF; CDR3 DNA: TGTGCCAGCAGTTTGAGAGAGCAGTACTTC
V gene: TRBV27; J gene: TRBJ2-2; D gene: .; clone size: .; CDR3 protein: CASSQLGPGELFF; CDR3 DNA: TGTGCCAGCAGTCAACTAGGGCCCGGGGAGCTGTTTTTT
V gene: TRBV29-1; J gene: TRBJ1-1; D gene: TRBD1; clone size: .; CDR3 protein: CSAGDRGNTEAFF; CDR3 DNA: TGCAGCGCTGGGGACAGGGGGAACACTGAAGCTTTCTTT
V gene: TRBV7-9; J gene: TRBJ2-3; D gene: TRBD1; clone size: .; CDR3 protein: CASSRTTGLDTQYF; CDR3 DNA: TGTGCCAGCAGCCGAACGACAGGGTTGGATACGCAGTATTTT
V gene: TRBV5-1; J gene: TRBJ1-6; D gene: .; clone size: .; CDR3 protein: CASSLTPGQLNSPLHF; CDR3 DNA: TGCGCCAGCAGCTTAACTCCGGGACAACTAAATTCACCCCTCCACTTT
V gene: TRBV7-2; J gene: TRBJ2-1; D gene: .; clone size: few; CDR3 protein: CASSLDIGRGREQFF; CDR3 DNA: TGTGCCAGCAGCTTAGACATTGGACGGGGAAGAGAGCAGTTCTTC
V gene: TRBV6-1; J gene: TRBJ2-2; D gene: TRBD2; clone size: .; CDR3 protein: CASIQLAGPGELFF; CDR3 DNA: TGTGCCAGCATCCAACTAGCGGGGCCGGGGGAGCTGTTTTTT
V gene: TRBV6-1; J gene: TRBJ2-7; D gene: .; clone size: .; CDR3 protein: CASSERRDRYYEQYF; CDR3 DNA: TGTGCCAGCAGTGAGCGGCGGGACAGATACTACGAGCAGTACTTC
V gene: TRBV11-1; J gene: TRBJ2-7; D gene: TRBD1; clone size: .; CDR3 protein: CASSLASGQGEGEQYF; CDR3 DNA: TGTGCCAGCAGCTTAGCGTCCGGACAGGGAGAGGGCGAGCAGTACTTC
V gene: TRBV30; J gene: TRBJ1-6; D gene: .; clone size: .; CDR3 protein: CAWSVGTLNSPLHF; CDR3 DNA: TGTGCCTGGAGTGTTGGGACACTCAATTCACCCCTCCACTTT
V gene: TRBV29-1; J gene: TRBJ2-7; D gene: .; clone size: .; CDR3 protein: CSVALGTTHSYEQYF; CDR3 DNA: TGCAGCGTTGCCCTCGGGACAACTCATTCCTACGAGCAGTACTTC
V gene: TRBV19; J gene: TRBJ2-1; D gene: TRBD1; clone size: .; CDR3 protein: CASSERGNRGSYNEQFF; CDR3 DNA: TGTGCCAGTTCGGAAAGGGGGAACAGGGGATCCTACAATGAGCAGTTCTTC
V gene: TRBV6-4; J gene: TRBJ2-7; D gene: TRBD1; clone size: .; CDR3 protein: CASTHGVTGVNYEQYF; CDR3 DNA: TGTGCCAGCACCCACGGGGTAACAGGGGTGAACTACGAGCAGTACTTC
V gene: TRBV6-5; J gene: TRBJ1-6; D gene: TRBD1; clone size: .; CDR3 protein: CASRTGGRFDSPLHF; CDR3 DNA: TGTGCCAGCAGGACAGGGGGACGGTTTGATTCACCCCTCCACTTT
V gene: TRBV5-8; J gene: TRBJ2-2; D gene: TRBD2; clone size: .; CDR3 protein: CASSLGAGGPTGELFF; CDR3 DNA: TGTGCCAGCAGCTTGGGAGCGGGGGGGCCCACCGGGGAGCTGTTTTTT
V gene: TRBV5-1; J gene: TRBJ2-7; D gene: .; clone size: .; CDR3 protein: CASSTTNNYEQYF; CDR3 DNA: TGCGCCAGCAGCACTACAAATAACTACGAGCAGTACTTC
V gene: TRBV30; J gene: TRBJ1-1; D gene: .; clone size: .; CDR3 protein: CAWTTRVNTEAFF; CDR3 DNA: TGTGCCTGGACCACGCGGGTTAACACTGAAGCTTTCTTT
V gene: TRBV7-9; J gene: TRBJ2-7; D gene: TRBD1; clone size: once; CDR3 protein: CASRTGDSYEQYF; CDR3 DNA: TGTGCCAGCAGAACAGGGGATTCCTACGAGCAGTACTTC
V gene: TRBV19; J gene: TRBJ2-1; D gene: TRBD2; clone size: .; CDR3 protein: CASRVGGLGRNEQFF; CDR3 DNA: TGTGCCAGTAGAGTGGGGGGACTAGGGCGGAATGAGCAGTTCTTC
V gene: TRBV5-1; J gene: TRBJ2-7; D gene: TRBD1; clone size: .; CDR3 protein: CASSSGQGSYEQYF; CDR3 DNA: TGCGCCAGCAGCTCAGGACAGGGTTCCTACGAGCAGTACTTC
V gene: TRBV5-5; J gene: TRBJ1-1; D gene: TRBD1; clone size: once; CDR3 protein: CASSSTGQRNTEAFF; CDR3 DNA: TGTGCCAGCAGCTCCACGGGACAGAGGAACACTGAAGCTTTCTTT
V gene: TRBV21-1; J gene: TRBJ1-2; D gene: .; clone size: .; CDR3 protein: CASSKDFRQGNYGYTF; CDR3 DNA: TGTGCCAGCAGCAAAGATTTTCGCCAGGGAAACTATGGCTACACCTTC